This TCR beta chain is from a study of shared clonotypes between healthy human individuals. Overall study context: CD8 memory received one plate per donor, CD8 naive two, CD4 memory three and CD4 naive three. Points from the study as a whole: A few donors had 4% to 6.5% of their naive CD4 clonotypes in common.

Deep was the level at which the assay was run. Template for every sorted-subset replicate PCR totaled roughly 200 ng DNA, 25,000 to 35,000 T cell genomes. The repertoire was sequenced with immunoSEQ multiplex PCR; TCRdb's copy has only in-frame clones and lacks some. The profile covers hundreds of thousands of clones, with approximately 79% appearing a single time and approximately 1.7% taken by the ten largest. As for this clone: Antigen: not known.

This CDR3 spans 15 amino acids. Per the germline V gene, CDR1 is SGHVS and CDR2 is FNYEAQ. The V gene lost 5 bases and the J gene lost 6 bases, with 20 bases spanning the gap. The TCR originated in a woman aged 30 to 39 in good health. Sequenced material: memory CD4+ T cells sorted from blood. Stated subset: CD45RA-negative fraction. V gene TRBV7-6 combines with J gene TRBJ2-7; D is possibly TRBD2 (6 bases). The DNA of the CDR3 is TGTGCCAGCAGCGGGGACTCGTTACCGCTACGCGAGCAGTACTTC. Translating gives CASSGDSLPLREQYF.